These 9 T cell receptor beta chains originate from one sample sequenced in a study of blood T cell repertoires in COVID-19. Sequenced by immunoSEQ multiplex PCR; TCRdb stores in-frame clones only, minus some. Counted here are some 100,000 clones, roughly 87% occurring once; the ten biggest clones make up about 7.4%. The sample was peripheral blood. These receptors were collected from a man aged 25 to 40 in a cohort sampled during active COVID-19.

The rearrangement links TRBV5-4 to TRBJ2-6, with D uncertain. V was pared by 2 bases and J by 0 bases, with 9 bases between. The germline gives CDR1 SGHNT, CDR2 YYREEE (reference sequence). The CDR3 loop spans 16 amino acids. CDR3 amino acids: CASSFWAISGANVLTF. CDR3 nucleotides: TGTGCCAGCAGCTTTTGGGCCATCTCTGGGGCCAACGTCCTGACTTTC.

V is TRBV27 and J is TRBJ1-1; a weak D match, TRBD1 (5 bases). Trimming shortened V by 1 base and J by 5 bases, and 11 bases separated the two germline ends. The germline CDR1 and CDR2 sequences are MNHEY and SMNVEV (reference sequence). The CDR3 consists of 14 residues. This chain's CDR3 is CASSLWIGGTEAFF. CDR3 nucleotide sequence: TGTGCCAGCAGTTTATGGATCGGGGGGACTGAAGCTTTCTTT.

The chain recombines TRBV28 with TRBJ2-3; 9 positions agree with TRBD2. Trimming removed 7 bases from V and 10 bases from J; junction bases left unmatched: 15. The CDR3 runs 15 residues. Germline CDR1 is MDHEN and CDR2 is SYDVKM. The CDR3 reads CASTSSTRGGGAQYF. The CDR3 DNA follows: TGTGCCAGCACCTCTTCGACGCGGGGGGGCGGGGCGCAGTATTTT. Filled out from reference TRBV28 and TRBJ2-3, the complete variable domain reads DVKVTQSSRYLVKRTGEKVFLECVQDMDHENMFWYRQDPGLGLRLIYFSYDVKMKEKGDIPEGYSVSREKKERFSLILESASTNQTSMYLCASTSSTRGGGAQYFGPGTRLTVL.

The CDR3 nucleotides are TGTGCCAGTAGTATAGGGGAGGCAAACACTGAAGCTTTCTTT. Protein sequence: CASSIGEANTEAFF. The chain links TRBV19 to TRBJ1-1; no definite D call. Germline values: CDR1 LNHDA, CDR2 SQIVND (reference sequence). V lost 1 base and J lost 2, with 8 bases in between. CDR3 length: 14 amino acids.

The rearrangement links TRBV7-2 to TRBJ2-7; 7 bases fit TRBD1. The J segment lost 4 bases and the V segment lost 2 bases, leaving 8 bases of the junction unmatched. Germline V gives CDR1 SGHTA, CDR2 FQGNSA. CDR3 size: 15 residues. CDR3 coding DNA: TGTGCCAGCAGCTTAAGCCCGGACAGGCGATACGAGCAGTACTTC. Translation gives CASSLSPDRRYEQYF.

This rearrangement joins TRBV11-1 to TRBJ2-3; 7 nucleotides line up with TRBD2. V shed 3 bases and J 11 bases; nucleotides not matched to a gene: 17. Per germline, CDR1 SGHAT and CDR2 FQDESV (reference sequence). The CDR3 loop spans 16 amino acids. The CDR3 is CASSFDGGTAPLKQYF. The CDR3 nucleotides read TGTGCCAGCAGCTTCGACGGGGGGACCGCCCCCCTAAAGCAGTATTTT.

The chain recombines TRBV7-2 with TRBJ1-4; 9 bases fit TRBD1. The junction had 7 bases not matched to a gene; V was cut back by 6 bases and J by 8 bases. The V gene's germline CDR1 is SGHTA and CDR2 FQGNSA. The CDR3 is made up of 14 amino acids. The CDR3, as DNA: TGTGCCAGCAGACAGGGGGCGCGAACCGAAAAACTGTTTTTT. Protein: CASRQGARTEKLFF.

This clone showed up just once. The chain uses TRBV18 and TRBJ2-1; TRBD2 aligns across 8 bases. CDR3 length: 16 amino acids. The germline V gene has CDR1 KGHSH and CDR2 LQKENI. With V trimmed by 3 bases and J by 1 base, 5 bases remained unmatched. DNA of the CDR3: TGTGCCAGCTCACCCCAGACGGGGGGGTCCTACAATGAGCAGTTCTTC. It specifies CASSPQTGGSYNEQFF.

The rearrangement uses TRBV10-1 and TRBJ2-7, with TRBD1 matching 7 bases. CDR3 length: 14 amino acids. The V gene's germline CDR1 is WNHNN and CDR2 SYGVQD (reference sequence). V shed 2 bases, J shed 2 bases, and the junction held 3 bases outside the gene matches. CDR3 nucleotides: TGCGCCAGCAGTGAGGACAGGGATACCTACGAGCAGTACTTC. The encoded protein is CASSEDRDTYEQYF.